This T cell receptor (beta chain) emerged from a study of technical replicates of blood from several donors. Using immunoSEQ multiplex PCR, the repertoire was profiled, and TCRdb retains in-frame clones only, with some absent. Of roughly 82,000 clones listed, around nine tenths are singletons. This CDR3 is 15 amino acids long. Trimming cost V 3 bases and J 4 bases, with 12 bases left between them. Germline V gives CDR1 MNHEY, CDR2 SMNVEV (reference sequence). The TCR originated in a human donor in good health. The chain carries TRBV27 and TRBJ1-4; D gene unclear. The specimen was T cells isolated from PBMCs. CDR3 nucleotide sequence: TGTGCCAGCAGTTTGAGCCGGACTTATAATGAAAAACTGTTTTTT. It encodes CASSLSRTYNEKLFF. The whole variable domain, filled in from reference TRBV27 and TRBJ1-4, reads EAQVTQNPRYLITVTGKKLTVTCSQNMNHEYMSWYRQDPGLGLRQIYYSMNVEVTDKGDVPEGYKVSRKEKRNFPLILESPSPNQTSLYFCASSLSRTYNEKLFFGSGTQLSVL.